Listed below are T cell receptor beta chains from one sample, sequenced in a study of blood T cell repertoires in COVID-19. Clones were sequenced by immunoSEQ multiplex PCR, and TCRdb holds only the in-frame ones, with some missing. This table has roughly 100,000 clones, roughly 84% appearing once. The sample comprised peripheral blood. These receptors came from a human donor in a cohort sampled during active or convalescent COVID-19. Each CDR3 is given with its conserved first and last residue. Each record gives: clone size, V gene, J gene, D gene, CDR3 DNA, CDR3 protein. D genes are given only for firm matches. Not every row has a clone size; where given, it reads once, few, many or a size class.

abundance: .
v_gene: TRBV11-2
j_gene: TRBJ1-2
d_gene: .
CDR3nt: TGTGCCAGCAGCCCGTCGGGGTATGGCTACACCTTC
CDR3aa: CASSPSGYGYTF

abundance: .
v_gene: TRBV30
j_gene: TRBJ1-4
d_gene: .
CDR3nt: TGTGCCTGGAGTGCCCTCCGGGTCTCTAATGAAAAACTGTTTTTT
CDR3aa: CAWSALRVSNEKLFF

abundance: few
v_gene: TRBV19
j_gene: TRBJ1-1
d_gene: TRBD1
CDR3nt: TGTGCCAGTAGTGCCTCGACAGGGGCAGTGAGTGAAGCTTTCTTT
CDR3aa: CASSASTGAVSEAFF

abundance: .
v_gene: TRBV5-1
j_gene: TRBJ1-3
d_gene: .
CDR3nt: TGCGCCAGCAGCACCGACCCCAGGGACTCCTCTGGAAACACCATATATTTT
CDR3aa: CASSTDPRDSSGNTIYF

abundance: .
v_gene: TRBV6-5
j_gene: TRBJ1-2
d_gene: TRBD1
CDR3nt: TGTGCCAGCAGTTACCTAGGACAGGGTGAGGGCTACACCTTC
CDR3aa: CASSYLGQGEGYTF

abundance: .
v_gene: TRBV30
j_gene: TRBJ1-2
d_gene: TRBD1
CDR3nt: TGTGCCTGGAGTGTACCCGGACAGGGCTATGGCTACACCTTC
CDR3aa: CAWSVPGQGYGYTF

abundance: .
v_gene: TRBV28
j_gene: TRBJ1-5
d_gene: .
CDR3nt: TGTGCCAGCAGTTTAACACGGGAGGATCAGCCCCAGCATTTT
CDR3aa: CASSLTREDQPQHF

abundance: .
v_gene: TRBV19
j_gene: TRBJ1-6
d_gene: .
CDR3nt: TGTGCCACCCAGAGGGCGTTTGATTCACCCCTCCACTTT
CDR3aa: CATQRAFDSPLHF

abundance: .
v_gene: TRBV10-3
j_gene: TRBJ2-5
d_gene: .
CDR3nt: TGTGCCATCAGTGGGGGGGACCAAGAGACCCAGTACTTC
CDR3aa: CAISGGDQETQYF

abundance: .
v_gene: TRBV6-5
j_gene: TRBJ1-1
d_gene: .
CDR3nt: TGTGCCAGCAGTACAGCATTTCCCACTGAAGCTTTCTTT
CDR3aa: CASSTAFPTEAFF

abundance: .
v_gene: TRBV2
j_gene: TRBJ2-1
d_gene: TRBD2
CDR3nt: TGTGCCAGCAGTGACCTCACAGCGGGGCTGAAATACAATGAGCAGTTCTTC
CDR3aa: CASSDLTAGLKYNEQFF